What follows describes a single TCR beta chain. The data originate from a study of OX40 agonist ivuxolimab in advanced cancers. Clones were read by immunoSEQ multiplex PCR, and TCRdb kept only the in-frame ones, dropping some. This repertoire shows some 61,000 clones, about three quarters found once; its top ten account for 1.6%. The clonotype was recovered from an adult with an advanced solid tumor such as melanoma, head and neck, liver or kidney cancer. Specimen: CD4+ or CD8+ T cells sorted from blood, collected in a trial of the OX40 agonist ivuxolimab.

CDR3 bases: TGTGCCAGCAGCTTAGCGCAGGGTCATGAGCAGTACTTC. It specifies CASSLAQGHEQYF. The V call is TRBV7-9, the J call TRBJ2-7; tentatively, D is TRBD1 (5 bases). CDR3 size: 13 residues. Germline loops: CDR1 SEHNR, CDR2 FQNEAQ (reference sequence). The V end lost 0 bases, the J end lost 7 bases, and 10 bases lay between the germline ends.